These 24 T cell receptor beta chains originate from one sample sequenced in a study of T-cell reconstitution after alpha-beta-depleted transplantation in children. Preparing the TCRbeta library involved the use of unique molecular identifiers. MiXCR was run by TCRdb on the PCR reads, yielding one entry per CDR3 protein. This sample carries roughly 170,000 distinct CDR3 sequences, about 6.3% of them seen once, and the ten largest clones take around 3%. This specimen consisted of PBMCs from the stem cell graft donor, obtained from the stem cell graft. These receptors were collected from a human donor who donated a stem cell graft to a child with Wiskott-Aldrich syndrome.

This clonotype appeared many times. The V gene is TRBV27, the J gene TRBJ2-5, with 7 positions matching TRBD1. Germline CDR1 reads MNHEY; CDR2 reads SMNVEV (reference sequence). The V gene end was trimmed by 5 bases and the J gene end by 4 bases; junction bases not matched to a gene: 4. The CDR3 consists of 13 residues. This CDR3 is CASSHRQGETQYF. The CDR3 DNA follows: TGTGCCAGCAGTCACAGACAGGGAGAGACCCAGTACTTC.

J is TRBJ2-3 and V is TRBV23-1, with no clear D. TRBV23-1 is noted as an ORF with a role that remains uncertain. The CDR3 is 14 residues long. V was pared by 0 bases and J by 4 bases, with 8 bases between. CDR3 sequence reads: CASSQSSTPDTQYF. In nucleotides, the CDR3 is TGCGCCAGCAGTCAATCGAGCACACCAGATACGCAGTATTTT.

At least ten counts were recorded for this clonotype. CDR3 amino acids: CASSQHRASDTEAFF. The CDR3 DNA is TGTGCCAGCTCTCAACACAGGGCCAGCGACACTGAAGCTTTCTTT. The chain uses TRBV18 and TRBJ1-1; tentatively, D is TRBD1 (6 bases). Germline V gene lookup returns CDR1 KGHSH and CDR2 LQKENI. The CDR3 runs to 15 residues. V lost 6 bases, J lost 3 bases, and 17 bases lay in between. Variable domain in full (rest from reference TRBV18 and TRBJ1-1): NAGVMQNPRHLVRRRGQEARLRCSPMKGHSHVYWYRQLPEEGLKFMVYLQKENIIDESGMPKERFSAEFPKEGPSILRIQQVVRGDSAAYFCASSQHRASDTEAFFGQGTRLTVV.

This clonotype has at least ten counts. V is TRBV20-1 and J is TRBJ2-3, with 9 nucleotides matching TRBD2. V shed 6 bases and J 2 bases; nucleotides not matched to a gene: 12. Looked up from germline, CDR1 is DFQATT and CDR2 is SNEGSKA (reference sequence). The CDR3 contains 16 residues. DNA of the CDR3: TGCAGTGCCCCAAGAGGCGGCGGGAGGGCCACAGATACGCAGTATTTT. It is translated as CSAPRGGGRATDTQYF.

As concerns this clonotype: A read error is possible here, since a much larger clone lies one base away. The chain's CDR3 is CATIGSTIYF. The CDR3 DNA reads TGTGCCACCATTGGAAGCACCATATATTTT. This chain uses TRBV24-1 with TRBJ1-3, with D hard to call. The CDR3 totals 10 residues. CDR1 is KGHDR, CDR2 SFDVKD, per germline.

This clonotype was recorded many times. This chain joins TRBV12-3 or TRBV12-4 and TRBJ1-4, with D possibly being TRBD1 (6 bases). The CDR3 extends over 16 amino acids. Trimming cost V 3 bases and J 6 bases, with 17 bases left between them. In DNA, the CDR3 is TGTGCCAGCAGTTTCGCGTTGGCAGGGGAAGATGAAAAACTGTTTTTT. Amino acid sequence: CASSFALAGEDEKLFF.

This clonotype was observed a handful of times. The chain uses TRBV20-1 and TRBJ2-4; no definite D call. In germline, CDR1 is DFQATT, CDR2 SNEGSKA (reference sequence). The CDR3 sequence is 14 residues long. V shed 7 bases and J shed 0 bases, with 13 bases lying between them. The CDR3 loop reads CSVSPRLAKNIQYF. The CDR3, as DNA: TGCAGTGTGTCTCCAAGACTAGCCAAAAACATTCAGTACTTC.

The rearrangement links TRBV5-6 to TRBJ2-7, with D tentatively TRBD2 (5 bases). Germline V gene lookup returns CDR1 SGHDT and CDR2 YYEEEE. The V and J ends lost 4 bases and 6 bases respectively, with 20 bases between them. This CDR3 has 15 residues. This chain's CDR3 is CASSRGHPRGIEQYF. The CDR3 DNA is TGTGCCAGCAGCCGCGGGCACCCCAGAGGAATCGAGCAGTACTTC.

At least ten counts were recorded for this clonotype. The CDR3 is CASSPPGGNTIYF. The CDR3 coding sequence is TGTGCCAGCAGCCCCCCTGGGGGAAACACCATATATTTT. The chain uses TRBV9 and TRBJ1-3, with D unclear. The CDR3 is 13 residues long. CDR1 is SGDLS and CDR2 is YYNGEE in the germline V gene. V was trimmed by 4 bases and J by 4 bases, leaving 9 bases between them.

This clonotype was observed a handful of times. This chain uses TRBV5-1 with TRBJ2-1, with TRBD2 identical over 11 bases. CDR3 length: 16 residues. J lost 7 bases, V lost 3 bases, and 9 bases had no gene match. In germline, CDR1 is SGHRS, CDR2 YFSETQ. The CDR3 region is CASSSVAGGPGNEQFF. CDR3 nucleotide sequence: TGCGCCAGCAGCTCCGTAGCGGGGGGGCCTGGAAATGAGCAGTTCTTC.

At least ten counts were recorded for this clonotype. The V and J genes are TRBV7-2 and TRBJ2-7; D is unclear. The CDR3 length is 13 residues. Germline CDR1 reads SGHTA; CDR2 reads FQGNSA. The V gene lost 5 bases and the J gene lost 2 bases, with 10 bases spanning the gap. CDR3 coding DNA: TGTGCCAGCAGCGTACGTTCGGCCTACGAGCAGTACTTC. Encoded protein: CASSVRSAYEQYF.

This clonotype came up many times. The genes are TRBV7-9 and TRBJ2-1; 7 bases agree with TRBD1. J gave up 4 bases and V 1 base, and 1 base lay outside the gene matches. In germline, CDR1 is SEHNR, CDR2 FQNEAQ (reference sequence). The CDR3 is made up of 14 amino acids. CDR3 DNA: TGTGCCAGCAGCTTAGACAGGGGATACAATGAGCAGTTCTTC. Amino acid sequence: CASSLDRGYNEQFF.

The chain uses TRBV16 and TRBJ2-5, with TRBD1 matching over 7 bases. The germline gives CDR1 KGHSY, CDR2 FQNENV. After removal of 2 bases from V and 4 bases from J, the junction contained 13 bases not matched to a gene. The CDR3 covers 17 residues. The CDR3 nucleotides are TGTGCCAGCAGCCAACCAGGACAGGCTGCCCGTCGAGAGACCCAGTACTTC. As protein: CASSQPGQAARRETQYF.

This clonotype has at least ten counts. The J gene is TRBJ2-2, the V gene TRBV5-1; D unresolved. The V gene lost 0 bases and the J gene lost 8 bases, with 8 bases spanning the gap. Germline CDR1 reads SGHRS; CDR2 reads YFSETQ. This CDR3 has 13 residues. CDR3 residues: CASSLGPVGELFF. DNA for the CDR3: TGCGCCAGCAGCTTGGGGCCTGTAGGGGAGCTGTTTTTT.

This clonotype has a count of ten or more. The chain links TRBV7-9 to TRBJ1-2; 9 bases are shared with TRBD1. The CDR3 has 14 amino acids. V trimming: 4 bases; J trimming: 3 bases; junction bases outside the gene matches: 3. Germline-derived CDR1 and CDR2 are SEHNR and FQNEAQ (reference sequence). For the CDR3, the DNA is TGTGCCAGCAGCTCGGACAGGGGCGACTATGGCTACACCTTC. It encodes CASSSDRGDYGYTF.

This clonotype was seen ten or more times. The chain joins TRBV6-1 to TRBJ2-3; 11 bases line up with TRBD2. The V segment lost 6 bases and the J segment 7 bases; nucleotides outside the gene matches: 15. The CDR3 totals 17 residues. The germline V gene has CDR1 MNHNS and CDR2 SASEGT. Written as DNA, the CDR3 is TGTGCCAGCAGCCCCCCTAGCGGGAGGTCCTCGAAAAATACGCAGTATTTT. Encoded protein: CASSPPSGRSSKNTQYF.

At least ten counts were recorded for this clonotype. The chain uses TRBV6-5 and TRBJ2-3; 11 bases agree with TRBD2. V lost 2 bases, J lost 5 bases, and 3 bases stayed unmatched. Looked up from germline, CDR1 is MNHEY and CDR2 is SVGAGI. The CDR3 loop spans 15 amino acids. The CDR3: CASSYLAGGGDTQYF. Here the CDR3 DNA reads TGTGCCAGCAGTTACCTAGCGGGGGGAGGAGATACGCAGTATTTT.

This clonotype was detected many times. This rearrangement joins TRBV12-3 or TRBV12-4 to TRBJ2-3, with 8 bases fitting TRBD2. There are 14 residues in the CDR3. J lost 6 bases, V lost 2 bases, and 4 bases had no gene match. The CDR3 spells CASSLWLAGDTQYF. The CDR3 DNA reads TGTGCCAGCAGTTTATGGCTAGCGGGCGATACGCAGTATTTT.

This clonotype was recorded at least ten times. The V gene is TRBV7-2, the J gene TRBJ1-5; D is perhaps TRBD1 (6 bases). V lost 5 bases, J lost 9 bases, and 14 bases lay in between. The CDR3 has 13 residues. Germline V CDR1 and CDR2: SGHTA, FQGNSA. The CDR3: CASSDRTARPQHF. The CDR3, as DNA: TGTGCCAGCAGCGATAGGACAGCTAGGCCCCAGCATTTT.

This clonotype was recorded many times. The J gene is TRBJ1-2, the V gene TRBV20-1; TRBD1 aligns across 7 bases. The CDR3 is 13 amino acids. Germline-derived CDR1 and CDR2 are DFQATT and SNEGSKA (reference sequence). The junction had 8 bases not matched to a gene; V was cut back by 3 bases and J by 7 bases. CDR3 nucleotide sequence: TGCAGTGCTAGTGGGGCAGGGGGGTTTGGCTACACCTTC. Translation gives CSASGAGGFGYTF.

This chain joins TRBV6-1 and TRBJ2-5; 8 bases agree with TRBD1. CDR3 length: 17 residues. Germline CDR1 is MNHNS and CDR2 is SASEGT. Losses at the gene ends were 5 bases for V and 2 bases for J; bases not matched to a gene: 13. Here the CDR3 reads CASSLKSKDRAQETQYF. The CDR3 nucleotides read TGTGCCAGCAGTCTCAAATCCAAGGACAGGGCACAAGAGACCCAGTACTTC.

This clonotype came up many times. The chain uses TRBV10-3 and TRBJ2-3; no clear D gene. The CDR3 is 16 amino acids. CDR1 is ENHRY and CDR2 is SYGVKD in the germline V gene. Trimming removed 10 bases at V and 4 bases at J, with 24 bases between. CDR3 amino acids: CATQMQLGYGSDTQYF. The CDR3 DNA reads as TGTGCCACCCAAATGCAGCTTGGTTACGGCTCAGATACGCAGTATTTT.

This sequence joins TRBV28 and TRBJ2-1; 13 nucleotides align to TRBD2. CDR3 length: 16 residues. V lost 7 bases, J lost 4 bases, and 7 bases stayed unmatched. Germline CDR1 MDHEN, CDR2 SYDVKM. The CDR3 here is CASTAGLAGDYNEQFF. For the CDR3, the DNA is TGTGCCAGCACCGCTGGACTAGCGGGAGATTACAATGAGCAGTTCTTC.

There are many counts of this clonotype. V is TRBV29-1 and J is TRBJ2-5, with 8 bases fitting TRBD1. The length of the CDR3 is 11 residues. CDR1 and CDR2 from the germline V gene are SQVTM and ANQGSEA. The V and J ends lost 8 bases and 3 bases, in that order; junction bases with no gene match: 2. The CDR3 sequence is CSYRGEETQYF. The CDR3 DNA reads TGCAGCTACAGGGGGGAAGAGACCCAGTACTTC.